This T cell receptor (beta chain) was captured by sequencing in a study of cytomegalovirus exposure and HLA in healthy donors. The study's findings and limits: TRBV6-2, TRBV6-3 and other indistinguishable V segments were excluded.

CDR3 length: 14 residues. In germline, CDR1 is MDHEN, CDR2 SYDVKM. J was trimmed by 3 bases and V by 6 bases; bases with no gene match: 4. A remark on this clone: The antigen remains unidentified.

The PCR used 60 Vbeta and 13 Jbeta primers. Clones were sequenced by immunoSEQ multiplex PCR, and TCRdb holds only the in-frame ones, with some missing. The sample has 25,000 to 35,000 clones, approximately 61% seen once. The sequencing sample was made of PBMCs. The chain recombines TRBV28 with TRBJ2-7, with 11 bases that match TRBD1. The clonotype originates from a man aged 50 to 59 in good health and CMV-seropositive. The CDR3 sequence: CASSRGTGGYEQYF. CDR3 DNA sequence: TGTGCCAGCAGCCGAGGGACAGGGGGCTACGAGCAGTACTTC.